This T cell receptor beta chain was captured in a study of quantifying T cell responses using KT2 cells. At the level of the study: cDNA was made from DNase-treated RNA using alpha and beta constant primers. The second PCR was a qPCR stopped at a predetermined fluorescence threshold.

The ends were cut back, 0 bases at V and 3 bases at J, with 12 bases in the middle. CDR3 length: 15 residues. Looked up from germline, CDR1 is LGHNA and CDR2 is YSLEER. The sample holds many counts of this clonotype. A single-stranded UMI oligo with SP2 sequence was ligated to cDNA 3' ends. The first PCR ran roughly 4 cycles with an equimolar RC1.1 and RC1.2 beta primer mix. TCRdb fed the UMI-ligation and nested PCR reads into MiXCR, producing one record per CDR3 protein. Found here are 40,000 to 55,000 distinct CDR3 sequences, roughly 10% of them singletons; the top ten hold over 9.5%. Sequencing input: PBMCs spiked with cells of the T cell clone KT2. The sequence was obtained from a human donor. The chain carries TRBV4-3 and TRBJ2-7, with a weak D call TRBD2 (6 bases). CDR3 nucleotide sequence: TGCGCCAGCAGCCAAGACCGGGGGTGGGGCTACGAGCAGTACTTC. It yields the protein CASSQDRGWGYEQYF.